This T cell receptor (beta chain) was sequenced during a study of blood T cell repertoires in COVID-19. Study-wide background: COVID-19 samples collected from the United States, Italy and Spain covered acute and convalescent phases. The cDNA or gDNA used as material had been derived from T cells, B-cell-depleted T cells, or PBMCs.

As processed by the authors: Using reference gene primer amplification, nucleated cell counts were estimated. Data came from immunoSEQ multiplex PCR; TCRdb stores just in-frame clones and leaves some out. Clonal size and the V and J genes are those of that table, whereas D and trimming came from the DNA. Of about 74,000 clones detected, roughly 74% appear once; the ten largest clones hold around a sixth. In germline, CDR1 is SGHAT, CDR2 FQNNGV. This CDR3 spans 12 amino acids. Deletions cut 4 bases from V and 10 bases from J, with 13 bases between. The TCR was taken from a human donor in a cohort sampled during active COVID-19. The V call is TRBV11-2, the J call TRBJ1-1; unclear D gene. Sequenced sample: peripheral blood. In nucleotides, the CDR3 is TGTGCCAGCAGCTCGAACCAGGAGGGAGCTTTCTTT. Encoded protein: CASSSNQEGAFF.